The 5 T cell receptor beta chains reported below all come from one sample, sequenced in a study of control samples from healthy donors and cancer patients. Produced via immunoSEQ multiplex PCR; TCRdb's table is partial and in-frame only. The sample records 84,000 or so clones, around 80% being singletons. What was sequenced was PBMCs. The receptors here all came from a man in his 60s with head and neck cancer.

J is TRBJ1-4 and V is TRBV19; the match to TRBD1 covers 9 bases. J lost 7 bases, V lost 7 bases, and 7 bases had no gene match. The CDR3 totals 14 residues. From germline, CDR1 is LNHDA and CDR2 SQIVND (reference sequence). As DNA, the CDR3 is TGTGCCAGTACTTACAGGGGGCTAGGTGAAAAACTGTTTTTT. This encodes CASTYRGLGEKLFF.

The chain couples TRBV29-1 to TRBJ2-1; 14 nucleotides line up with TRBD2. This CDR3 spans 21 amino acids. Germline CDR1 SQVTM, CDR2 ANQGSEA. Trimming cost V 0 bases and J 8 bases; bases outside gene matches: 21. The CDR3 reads CSVEDREGLAGVFLSPHEQFF. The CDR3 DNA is TGCAGCGTTGAAGATCGGGAGGGACTAGCGGGAGTCTTTTTAAGCCCTCATGAGCAGTTCTTC.

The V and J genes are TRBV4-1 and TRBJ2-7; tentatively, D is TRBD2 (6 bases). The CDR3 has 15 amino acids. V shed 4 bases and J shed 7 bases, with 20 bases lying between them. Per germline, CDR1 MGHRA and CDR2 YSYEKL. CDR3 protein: CASSPLAGTSREQYF. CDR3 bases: TGCGCCAGCAGCCCTCTGGCGGGGACCTCCCGGGAGCAGTACTTC.

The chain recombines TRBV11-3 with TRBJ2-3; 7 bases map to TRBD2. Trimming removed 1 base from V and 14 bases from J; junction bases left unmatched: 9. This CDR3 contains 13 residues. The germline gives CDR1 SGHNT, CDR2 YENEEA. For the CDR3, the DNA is TGTGCCAGCAGCTTAGGAGTTGGGAGGGCGCTGTATTTT. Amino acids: CASSLGVGRALYF.

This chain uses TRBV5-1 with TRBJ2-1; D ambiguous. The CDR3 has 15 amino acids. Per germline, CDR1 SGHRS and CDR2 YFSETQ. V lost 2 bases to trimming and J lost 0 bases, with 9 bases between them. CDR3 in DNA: TGCGCCAGCAGCTTACCAGAGAGCTCCTACAATGAGCAGTTCTTC. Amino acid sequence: CASSLPESSYNEQFF.